Following are 30 T cell receptor beta chains from one sample sequenced in a study of T cell responses to AZD1222 COVID-19 vaccine. Using immunoSEQ multiplex PCR, the repertoire was profiled, and TCRdb retains in-frame clones only, with some absent. The sample has 180,000 or so clones; roughly nine tenths are singletons. Sequencing was performed on peripheral blood, taken 28 days after the second AZD1222 dose. These receptor sequences come from an adult who received the AZD1222 COVID-19 vaccine.

The chain combines TRBV6-2 or TRBV6-3 with TRBJ1-1; D gene unclear. The CDR3 has 15 residues. Trimming left V 0 bases short and J 2 bases short, with 10 bases between. The germline gives CDR1 MNHEY, CDR2 SVGEGT. CDR3 loop: CASSYSGRKNTEAFF. The DNA of the CDR3 is TGTGCCAGCAGTTACTCGGGCAGAAAAAACACTGAAGCTTTCTTT.

In its sample, this clone was seen a few times. The rearrangement uses TRBV5-5 and TRBJ2-7; D remains unclear. Germline loops: CDR1 SGHKS, CDR2 YYEKEE (reference sequence). This CDR3 has 13 amino acids. The ends were cut back, 2 bases at V and 3 bases at J, with 9 bases in the middle. CDR3 loop: CASSLGSFYEQYF. The CDR3 bases are TGTGCCAGCAGCTTAGGGTCCTTCTACGAGCAGTACTTC.

The rearrangement uses TRBV4-1 and TRBJ2-5; a possible D gene is TRBD1 (5 bases). CDR1 and CDR2 (germline): MGHRA, YSYEKL. Between the trimmed V and J ends, which lost 4 bases and 4 bases, there was a span of 10 bases. The CDR3 loop spans 13 amino acids. CDR3 amino acids: CASSRGQGETQYF. CDR3 bases: TGCGCCAGCAGCCGGGGTCAGGGAGAGACCCAGTACTTC.

V usage is TRBV30 and J usage is TRBJ2-7; weak D call: TRBD1 (5 bases). Germline V lookup: CDR1 GTSNPN, CDR2 SVGIG (reference sequence). V lost 2 bases and J lost 2, with 7 bases in between. The CDR3 is 12 amino acids. Here the CDR3 reads CAWSSGTYEQYF. CDR3 nucleotide sequence: TGTGCCTGGAGTTCAGGGACCTACGAGCAGTACTTC.

The sample holds one count of this clone. V and J are TRBV23-1 and TRBJ2-3; D not resolved. TRBV23-1 is designated an ORF whose function remains uncertain. V lost 5 bases and J lost 5, with 23 bases in between. The CDR3 is made up of 17 amino acids. The CDR3 sequence is CASSSAHRDGTKDTQYF. CDR3 in DNA: TGCGCCAGCAGTTCTGCCCACCGAGACGGCACCAAAGATACGCAGTATTTT.

The chain has TRBV6-5 and TRBJ2-3; 7 positions match TRBD2. The CDR3 contains 13 residues. Trimming took 6 bases from V and 6 from J; bases not matched to a gene: 6. CDR1 and CDR2 (germline): MNHEY, SVGAGI. CDR3 DNA sequence: TGTGCCAGCAGCTTTAGCGGGCCGGATACGCAGTATTTT. It yields the protein CASSFSGPDTQYF.

This chain uses TRBV2 with TRBJ2-7; TRBD2 agrees at 7 bases. V was pared by 4 bases and J by 3 bases, with 15 bases of the junction left unmatched. Germline V gene sequence: CDR1 SNHLY, CDR2 FYNNEI. This CDR3 comprises 17 residues. CDR3 DNA sequence: TGTGCCAGCAGTGCCCAAAAACCTAGCGGCATCGTCTACGAGCAGTACTTC. Translated, it gives CASSAQKPSGIVYEQYF.

The genes are TRBV6-1 and TRBJ2-7; no reliable D call. Germline-derived CDR1 and CDR2 are MNHNS and SASEGT. The ends were cut back, 2 bases at V and 2 bases at J, with 13 bases in the middle. The CDR3 is 15 residues long. The CDR3 region has the DNA TGTGCCAGCAGTGAATATAAGGTCGGGCCCTACGAGCAGTACTTC. As protein: CASSEYKVGPYEQYF.

The V and J genes are TRBV7-8 and TRBJ1-2; 7 nucleotides match TRBD1. This CDR3 has 16 residues. Germline CDR1 reads SGHVS; CDR2 reads FQNEAQ. V trimming: 2 bases; J trimming: 0 bases; junction bases outside the gene matches: 6. This CDR3 is CASSLLTGTANYGYTF. DNA of the CDR3: TGTGCCAGCAGCTTACTAACCGGGACAGCTAACTATGGCTACACCTTC.

This sequence joins TRBV6-5 and TRBJ1-2; possibly TRBD1 for D (6 bases). Germline lookup yields CDR1 MNHEY and CDR2 SVGAGI. Between the trimmed V and J ends, which lost 4 bases and 4 bases, there was a span of 13 bases. This CDR3 spans 14 amino acids. The DNA of the CDR3 is TGTGCCAGCAGTTCCTGGACAGAACCCTATGGCTACACCTTC. The encoded protein is CASSSWTEPYGYTF.

This CDR3 reads CASSLGAGLYGYTF. The CDR3 region has the DNA TGCGCCAGCAGCTTGGGGGCAGGACTCTATGGCTACACCTTC. The chain combines TRBV5-1 with TRBJ1-2; D remains unclear. Trimming cost V 0 bases and J 4 bases, with 10 bases left between them. From germline, CDR1 is SGHRS and CDR2 YFSETQ. This CDR3 spans 14 amino acids.

In this sample, this clone turned up once. The chain links TRBV4-1 to TRBJ2-1, with 7 nucleotides matching TRBD2. Germline V lookup: CDR1 MGHRA, CDR2 YSYEKL. V lost 3 bases and J lost 0; bases outside the gene matches: 5. The CDR3 runs to 16 residues. CDR3 nucleotides: TGCGCCAGCAGCCAGGAAAGCGGGATCTCCTACAATGAGCAGTTCTTC. Its translation: CASSQESGISYNEQFF.

The J gene is TRBJ2-7, the V gene TRBV10-3; D may be TRBD1 or TRBD2 (5 bases each). Germline CDR1 and CDR2: ENHRY and SYGVKD. Trimming removed 7 bases from V and 6 bases from J, with 19 bases in between. This CDR3 is built from 14 residues. CDR3 coding DNA: TGTGCCATCACCCCCCGGGACCGGGGCGCCGAGCAGTACTTC. This gives the protein CAITPRDRGAEQYF.

The chain links TRBV5-1 to TRBJ1-4; no clear D gene. Trimming cost V 1 base and J 4 bases, with 8 bases left between them. This CDR3 is built from 14 residues. CDR1 SGHRS and CDR2 YFSETQ come from the germline V gene. The CDR3 here is CASSLHSLNEKLFF. The DNA for the CDR3 is TGCGCCAGCAGCTTGCACAGCCTTAATGAAAAACTGTTTTTT. Filled out from reference TRBV5-1 and TRBJ1-4, the complete variable domain reads KAGVTQTPRYLIKTRGQQVTLSCSPISGHRSVSWYQQTPGQGLQFLFEYFSETQRNKGNFPGRFSGRQFSNSRSEMNVSTLELGDSALYLCASSLHSLNEKLFFGSGTQLSVL.

The chain recombines TRBV20-1 with TRBJ2-1, with unresolved D. The CDR3 extends over 14 amino acids. CDR1 DFQATT and CDR2 SNEGSKA come from the germline V gene (reference sequence). V gave up 3 bases and J gave up 0 bases, with 9 bases separating them. CDR3 bases: TGCAGTGCTAGTTCGGCGCTCTCCTACAATGAGCAGTTCTTC. Amino acid sequence: CSASSALSYNEQFF.

The rearrangement links TRBV7-2 to TRBJ2-1; the D gene is possibly TRBD1 (5 bases). V was trimmed by 5 bases and J by 7 bases, leaving 24 bases between them. The CDR3 has 17 residues. Per the germline V gene, CDR1 is SGHTA and CDR2 is FQGNSA. The CDR3 sequence: CASSLPLPARSGNEQFF. The CDR3 DNA follows: TGTGCCAGCAGCCTTCCCCTGCCGGCCCGATCAGGGAATGAGCAGTTCTTC.

The V call is TRBV4-3, the J call TRBJ1-6; D uncertain. V was cut by 0 bases and J by 7 bases, with 7 bases left in between. CDR1 is LGHNA and CDR2 is YSLEER in the germline V gene. The length of the CDR3 is 14 residues. CDR3 in amino acids: CASSQDTENSPLHF. The CDR3 nucleotides read TGCGCCAGCAGCCAAGACACCGAGAATTCACCCCTCCACTTT.

The chain joins TRBV6-5 to TRBJ1-5; possibly TRBD1 for D (5 bases). The V gene's germline CDR1 is MNHEY and CDR2 SVGAGI. The CDR3 is 15 amino acids. V was trimmed by 6 bases and J by 4 bases, leaving 16 bases between them. The CDR3 is CASSPGAGTNQPQHF. In DNA form, the CDR3 reads TGTGCCAGCAGCCCCGGGGCAGGGACTAATCAGCCCCAGCATTTT.

This sequence joins TRBV9 and TRBJ1-3; tentative D call: TRBD1 (6 bases). This CDR3 contains 14 residues. Germline lookup yields CDR1 SGDLS and CDR2 YYNGEE. V was pared by 4 bases and J by 2 bases, with 10 bases between. CDR3 nucleotide sequence: TGTGCCAGCAGCTCACAGGGCACTGGAAACACCATATATTTT. Protein: CASSSQGTGNTIYF.

V is TRBV30 and J is TRBJ1-5, with TRBD1 matching 11 bases. The CDR3 covers 14 residues. Germline assignment: CDR1 GTSNPN and CDR2 SVGIG (reference sequence). V lost 2 bases and J lost 6; bases outside the gene matches: 3. This chain's CDR3 is CAWSSGTGGQPQHF. CDR3 sequence (DNA): TGTGCCTGGAGTTCCGGGACAGGGGGTCAGCCCCAGCATTTT.

This chain links TRBV6-1 with TRBJ2-1; 13 positions match TRBD2. The CDR3 loop spans 16 amino acids. Per germline, CDR1 MNHNS and CDR2 SASEGT. Trimming removed 3 bases from V and 7 bases from J; junction bases left unmatched: 6. This CDR3 reads CASSDAGTSGANEQFF. The CDR3 bases are TGTGCCAGCAGTGATGCCGGGACTAGCGGGGCAAATGAGCAGTTCTTC.

This rearrangement joins TRBV30 to TRBJ1-6; 8 bases fit TRBD1. There are 18 residues in the CDR3. Germline values: CDR1 GTSNPN, CDR2 SVGIG (reference sequence). J lost 5 bases, V lost 3 bases, and 15 bases had no gene match. CDR3 in amino acids: CAWSADRGPSWNNSPLHF. In nucleotides, the CDR3 is TGTGCCTGGAGCGCTGACAGGGGACCCAGTTGGAATAATTCACCCCTCCACTTT.

The chain carries TRBV5-1 and TRBJ2-7; the D gene is possibly TRBD1 (6 bases). The ends were cut back, 4 bases at V and 2 bases at J, with 16 bases in the middle. The CDR3 is 15 residues long. Looked up from germline, CDR1 is SGHRS and CDR2 is YFSETQ. In nucleotides, the CDR3 is TGCGCCAGCAGCCTGGAGAGGGGGATAACCTACGAGCAGTACTTC. The encoded protein is CASSLERGITYEQYF.

The sample holds one count of this clone. The V gene is TRBV6-2 or TRBV6-3, the J gene TRBJ2-2; 8 bases line up with TRBD1. This CDR3 contains 15 residues. In germline, CDR1 is MNHEY, CDR2 SVGEGT. With V trimmed by 5 bases and J by 4 bases, 6 bases remained unmatched. CDR3: CASSPGQGGTGELFF. In DNA, the CDR3 is TGTGCCAGCAGTCCCGGACAGGGAGGCACCGGGGAGCTGTTTTTT.

This chain links TRBV21-1 with TRBJ2-1; whether TRBD2, the table's D call, matches the DNA was not checked. TRBV21-1 is deemed a pseudogene. The CDR3 totals 17 residues. For the CDR3, the DNA is TGTGCCAGCAGCAAAGGAAGGAGACTAGCGGTAGGGAATGAGCAGTTCTTC. Protein sequence: CASSKGRRLAVGNEQFF.

The genes are TRBV7-9 and TRBJ1-1; 7 bases align to TRBD1. V lost 5 bases to trimming and J lost 1 base; unmatched junction nucleotides: 4. Germline CDR1 SEHNR, CDR2 FQNEAQ (reference sequence). The CDR3 has 14 amino acids. The CDR3 DNA reads TGTGCCAGCAGCCTCACAGGGGCGAACACTGAAGCTTTCTTT. Its translation: CASSLTGANTEAFF.

The chain recombines TRBV2 with TRBJ1-2; 7 bases map to TRBD1. The length of the CDR3 is 16 residues. Germline CDR1 and CDR2: SNHLY and FYNNEI. The V and J ends lost 8 bases and 2 bases, in that order; junction bases with no gene match: 14. CDR3 coding DNA: TGTGCCAGCCACGTGGGGGCAGGGGGAACAAACTATGGCTACACCTTC. It codes for CASHVGAGGTNYGYTF. Full variable domain (outside the CDR3, taken from reference TRBV2 and TRBJ1-2): EPEVTQTPSHQVTQMGQEVILRCVPISNHLYFYWYRQILGQKVEFLVSFYNNEISEKSEIFDDQFSVERPDGSNFTLKIRSTKLEDSAMYFCASHVGAGGTNYGYTFGSGTRLTVV.

The chain uses TRBV6-2 or TRBV6-3 and TRBJ1-5, with TRBD1 identical over 7 bases. Germline V lookup: CDR1 MNHEY, CDR2 SVGEGT. Trimming at V came to 2 bases and at J to 6 bases, leaving 4 bases not matched to a gene. The CDR3 extends over 14 amino acids. The CDR3 region is CASSYGQEIQPQHF. CDR3 coding DNA: TGTGCCAGCAGTTACGGACAGGAGATTCAGCCCCAGCATTTT.

This clone showed up just a few times. The chain has TRBV30 and TRBJ2-7; possibly TRBD2 for D (6 bases). Deletions cut 8 bases from V and 7 bases from J, with 21 bases between. Germline-derived CDR1 and CDR2 are GTSNPN and SVGIG (reference sequence). This CDR3 contains 13 residues. CDR3 protein: CAGYRGAGGEQYF. Written as DNA, the CDR3 is TGTGCCGGTTACCGGGGAGCGGGCGGTGAGCAGTACTTC.

As DNA, the CDR3 is TGTGCCAGCAGCCTTCGACAGGGGGCGTCCACCGGCTACACCTTC. Its protein is CASSLRQGASTGYTF. The chain links TRBV28 to TRBJ1-2; TRBD1 agrees at 10 bases. V dropped 6 bases and J dropped 8; count of bases not matched to a gene: 12. Germline V gives CDR1 MDHEN, CDR2 SYDVKM. CDR3 length equals 15 residues.